Listed below are T cell receptor beta chains from one sample, sequenced in a study of T cell changes during pregnancy in multiple sclerosis. Repertoires were generated with immunoSEQ multiplex PCR, while TCRdb's copy carries only in-frame clones and drops some. The data contain 45,000 to 60,000 clones, about nine tenths of them singletons. This sample comprised peripheral blood, obtained after pregnancy. The source of these receptors is a female donor in good health, enrolled as a control in a pregnancy study. The CDR3 runs from the conserved cysteine through the conserved F or W. The D gene is left open where the match is weak.

D gene,J gene,V gene,CDR3 protein
TRBD1,TRBJ2-1,TRBV5-4,CASSLGDRGSNYNEQFF
.,TRBJ1-2,TRBV5-1,CASSLDPGQWNGYTF
TRBD2,TRBJ2-1,TRBV6-4,CASRTISGAYNEQFF
.,TRBJ1-6,TRBV6-1,CASREIQVYNSPLHF
.,TRBJ2-7,TRBV5-1,CASSHQTGTYEQYF
.,TRBJ2-1,TRBV7-9,CASSLAAGSEQFF
.,TRBJ1-1,TRBV27,CASQTANTEAFF
.,TRBJ1-2,TRBV18,CASSPPSSYGYTF
.,TRBJ2-6,TRBV15,CATSRASTGSGANVLTF
TRBD1,TRBJ2-7,TRBV12-5,CASGLAPGTGGSYEQYF
TRBD2,TRBJ2-7,TRBV28,CASSFPLAGAREQYF
.,TRBJ2-1,TRBV19,CASSLDGSSYNEQFF
TRBD1,TRBJ1-1,TRBV6-6,CASSLGQGSTEAFF
TRBD1,TRBJ2-7,TRBV4-1,CASSQTGTGYYEQYF
.,TRBJ2-1,TRBV10-2,CASSLGAVHSYNEQFF
TRBD1,TRBJ1-1,TRBV6-5,CASSYSYRGLNTEAFF
TRBD1,TRBJ2-6,TRBV30,CAWDRGDSGANVLTF
.,TRBJ1-1,TRBV6-4,CASRMENRNAEAFF
.,TRBJ1-5,TRBV30,CAWSRTVQGQPQHF
.,TRBJ2-7,TRBV10-3,CAIARQDDEQYF
.,TRBJ2-2,TRBV27,CASSPNGGIASGELFF
.,TRBJ2-5,TRBV4-2,CASSQSPNPRETQYF
.,.,TRBV29-1,CSVGDTIPYEQYF
.,TRBJ2-7,TRBV5-1,CASGSRQGGTGEQYF
TRBD2,TRBJ2-1,TRBV30,CAWSRLAIHNEQFF
.,TRBJ2-3,TRBV9,CASSVARGTDTQYF
TRBD1,TRBJ2-5,TRBV5-1,CASSPGTGAKETQYF
TRBD1,TRBJ1-2,TRBV7-2,CASAFVGTGGESYGYTF